This T cell receptor (beta chain) was captured in a study of blood T cell repertoires in COVID-19. CDR1 is SGHRS and CDR2 is YFSETQ in the germline V gene. The CDR3 loop spans 15 amino acids. V lost 3 bases and J lost 8; bases outside the gene matches: 9. In the authors' workflow: Amplification from reference gene primers served as the basis for estimated nucleated cell counts. Assay used: immunoSEQ multiplex PCR; TCRdb lists only in-frame clones, some missing. V and J calls plus clone size are reproduced from that table; the DNA served to infer D and trimming. The data show fewer than 30,000 clones, roughly 87% seen once.

Sequencing was performed on peripheral blood. This receptor was identified in a human donor in a cohort sampled during active COVID-19. The V gene is TRBV5-1, the J gene TRBJ1-4, with 8 bases identical to TRBD1. This CDR3 reads CASSWVQGEKEKLFF. The CDR3 bases are TGCGCCAGCAGCTGGGTACAGGGGGAGAAAGAAAAACTGTTTTTT. Together with reference TRBV5-1 and TRBJ1-4, the CDR3 gives the full variable domain: KAGVTQTPRYLIKTRGQQVTLSCSPISGHRSVSWYQQTPGQGLQFLFEYFSETQRNKGNFPGRFSGRQFSNSRSEMNVSTLELGDSALYLCASSWVQGEKEKLFFGSGTQLSVL.